The next 2 T cell receptor beta chains were all read from a single sample in a study of T cells in Graves' hyperthyroidism and ophthalmopathy. What was amplified from RNA transcripts were TCR beta CDR3 regions. First-round RT-PCR targeting the TCR CDR3 was performed with the HTBI primer set. TCRdb ran MiXCR on the multiplex PCR reads and lists one entry per CDR3 protein. Here the sample spans around 580,000 distinct CDR3 sequences, 16% being singletons. Source material: blood. All receptors derive from a woman younger than 35 with Graves' hyperthyroidism.

This clonotype came up a few times. The gene calls are TRBV9 and TRBJ2-6; no reliable D call. Germline V gene data show CDR1 as SGDLS and CDR2 as YYNGEE. This CDR3 contains 18 residues. V was cut by 3 bases and J by 0 bases, with 16 bases left in between. As DNA, the CDR3 is TGTGCCAGCAGCGCAAAAGGGTGGGGAAACTCTGGGGCCAACGTCCTGACTTTC. Translation gives CASSAKGWGNSGANVLTF.

This clonotype was detected ten times or more. The chain has TRBV2 and TRBJ2-7; D gene unclear. CDR1 is SNHLY and CDR2 is FYNNEI in the germline V gene. V was clipped by 2 bases and J by 5 bases, with 4 bases between them. CDR3 length: 11 amino acids. The CDR3 region is CASSETNEQYF. The DNA of the CDR3 is TGTGCCAGCAGTGAAACTAACGAGCAGTACTTC.